A single sample is the source of the 9 T cell receptor beta chains below, sequenced in a study of shared clonotypes between healthy human individuals. CD45RO-negative cells were positively selected for CCR7, leaving out terminally differentiated effector memory CD45RA+ cells. The table came from immunoSEQ multiplex PCR; TCRdb's copy has only in-frame clones and leaves some out. The sample has about 2.1 million clones; about 92% are singletons. Sequencing used naive CD8+ T cells from PBMCs. The receptors originated from a man between 18 and 35 years old in good health. Some clones in this sample may be carry-over from other donors' samples.

This clone has just a few counts. In DNA form, the CDR3 reads TGTGCCAGCAGGTGGACAGAAGGGGCAGGCGGTGAGGGCTACACCTTC. Translated: CASRWTEGAGGEGYTF. The V call is TRBV27, the J call TRBJ1-2; D is possibly TRBD1 (6 bases). CDR1 and CDR2 (germline): MNHEY, SMNVEV (reference sequence). Trimming left V 6 bases short and J 8 bases short, with 25 bases between. CDR3 length: 16 residues.

For this clone: Other DNA sequences in this sample translate to the same CDR3. The V call is TRBV6-5, the J call TRBJ2-1; no definite D call. The CDR3 length is 13 residues. Per germline, CDR1 MNHEY and CDR2 SVGAGI. V was trimmed by 6 bases and J by 0 bases, leaving 6 bases between them. This CDR3 is CASSTSSYNEQFF. As DNA, the CDR3 is TGTGCCAGCAGCACCAGCTCCTACAATGAGCAGTTCTTC.

The chain is built from TRBV9 and TRBJ1-2; 8 nucleotides align to TRBD1. The V and J ends lost 4 bases and 3 bases, in that order; junction bases with no gene match: 5. The CDR3 is 14 residues long. CDR1 is SGDLS and CDR2 is YYNGEE in the germline V gene. DNA of the CDR3: TGTGCCAGCAGCCCTGGACAGGGTGACTATGGCTACACCTTC. As protein: CASSPGQGDYGYTF.

The chain carries TRBV19 and TRBJ2-7; TRBD2 agrees at 9 bases. V gave up 4 bases and J gave up 4 bases; unmatched junction bases: 11. Germline CDR1 is LNHDA and CDR2 is SQIVND (reference sequence). The CDR3 is 16 residues long. The CDR3 loop reads CASSSSGSFKRYEQYF. DNA for the CDR3: TGTGCCAGTAGTAGTAGCGGGAGTTTCAAGCGGTACGAGCAGTACTTC.

This clone was observed once. The CDR3 coding sequence is TGTGCCAGCAGCTTCGGTGATTCCCGCGAGACCCAGTACTTC. Translation gives CASSFGDSRETQYF. V is TRBV7-9 and J is TRBJ2-5; D is undetermined. The germline V and J ends were trimmed by 3 bases and 5 bases, with 13 bases remaining between them. The germline V gene encodes CDR1 SEHNR and CDR2 FQNEAQ (reference sequence). The CDR3 is made up of 14 amino acids.

V and J are TRBV5-6 and TRBJ1-1; D call uncertain. The ends were cut back, 4 bases at V and 6 bases at J, with 13 bases in the middle. Germline V gene data show CDR1 as SGHDT and CDR2 as YYEEEE. The CDR3 is 13 residues long. CDR3 residues: CASSPLRAAEAFF. The CDR3 DNA reads TGTGCCAGCAGCCCTTTAAGAGCGGCTGAAGCTTTCTTT.

The chain employs TRBV27 and TRBJ1-5; 7 bases fit TRBD1. Trimming cost V 8 bases and J 2 bases; bases outside gene matches: 18. Looked up from germline, CDR1 is MNHEY and CDR2 is SMNVEV (reference sequence). This CDR3 contains 18 residues. The CDR3 reads CASSSLTLTGVGNQPQHF. The CDR3 nucleotides are TGTGCCAGCTCTTCCCTAACCTTAACAGGGGTAGGCAATCAGCCCCAGCATTTT.

The genes are TRBV27 and TRBJ2-7; 9 bases are a match to TRBD1. Trimming cost V 2 bases and J 6 bases; bases outside gene matches: 5. CDR3 length equals 14 residues. CDR1 is MNHEY and CDR2 is SMNVEV in the germline V gene (reference sequence). The CDR3 coding sequence is TGTGCCAGCAGTTTAGAGGACAGGGGACCCGAGCAGTACTTC. Translating gives CASSLEDRGPEQYF.

This chain connects TRBV10-2 to TRBJ2-7; 14 bases map to TRBD2. With V trimmed by 10 bases and J by 0 bases, 8 bases remained unmatched. Germline CDR1 reads WSHSY; CDR2 reads SAAADI. The CDR3 has 16 residues. The CDR3 DNA sequence: TGCGCCACCTGGGGACTAGCGGGGGACTTCTCCTACGAGCAGTACTTC. Its protein is CATWGLAGDFSYEQYF.